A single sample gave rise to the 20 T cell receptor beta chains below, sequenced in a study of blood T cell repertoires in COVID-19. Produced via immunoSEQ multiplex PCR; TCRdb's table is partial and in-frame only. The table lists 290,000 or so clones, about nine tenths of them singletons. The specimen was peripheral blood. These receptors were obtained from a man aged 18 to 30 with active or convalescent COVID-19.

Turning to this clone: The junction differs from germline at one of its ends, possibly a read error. The CDR3 sequence: CASSASGQVSF. CDR3 nucleotides: TGTGCCAGCAGTGCCTCGGGACAGGTCTCCTTC. This sequence joins TRBV12-3 or TRBV12-4 and TRBJ2-4, with 8 bases that match TRBD1. The CDR3 has 11 residues.

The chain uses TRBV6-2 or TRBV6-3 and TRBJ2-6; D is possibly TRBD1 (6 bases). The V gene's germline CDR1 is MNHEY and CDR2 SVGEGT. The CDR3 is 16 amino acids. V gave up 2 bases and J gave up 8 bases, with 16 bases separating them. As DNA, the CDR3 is TGTGCCAGCAGTTACCGTGCAGGGGTTTTGTCCAACGTCCTGACTTTC. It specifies CASSYRAGVLSNVLTF.

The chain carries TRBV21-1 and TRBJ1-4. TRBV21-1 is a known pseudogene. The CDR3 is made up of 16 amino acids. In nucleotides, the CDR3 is TGTGCCAGCAGCAAAGGAGTTGGACTTTGGAATGAAAAACTGTTTTTT. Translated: CASSKGVGLWNEKLFF.

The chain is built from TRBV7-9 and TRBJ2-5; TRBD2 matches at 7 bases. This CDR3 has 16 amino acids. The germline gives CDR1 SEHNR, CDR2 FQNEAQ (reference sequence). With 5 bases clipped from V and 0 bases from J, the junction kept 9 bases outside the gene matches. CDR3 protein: CASSQRLAAYQETQYF. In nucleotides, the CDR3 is TGTGCCAGCAGCCAAAGACTAGCAGCGTACCAAGAGACCCAGTACTTC.

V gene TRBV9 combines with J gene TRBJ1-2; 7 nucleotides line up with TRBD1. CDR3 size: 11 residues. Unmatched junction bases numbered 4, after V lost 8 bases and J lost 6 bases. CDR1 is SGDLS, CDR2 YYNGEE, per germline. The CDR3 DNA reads TGTGCCAGTAAACAGGGGAATGGCTACACCTTC. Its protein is CASKQGNGYTF. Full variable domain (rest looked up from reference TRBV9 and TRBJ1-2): DSGVTQTPKHLITATGQRVTLRCSPRSGDLSVYWYQQSLDQGLQFLIQYYNGEERAKGNILERFSAQQFPDLHSELNLSSLELGDSALYFCASKQGNGYTFGSGTRLTVV.

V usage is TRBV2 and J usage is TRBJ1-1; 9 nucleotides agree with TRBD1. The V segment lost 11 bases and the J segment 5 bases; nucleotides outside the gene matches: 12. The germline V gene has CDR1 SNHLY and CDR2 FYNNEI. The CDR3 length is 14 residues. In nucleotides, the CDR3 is TGTGCCGCAAACAGGGGGCTGGGGCGTACTGAAGCTTTCTTT. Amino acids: CAANRGLGRTEAFF.

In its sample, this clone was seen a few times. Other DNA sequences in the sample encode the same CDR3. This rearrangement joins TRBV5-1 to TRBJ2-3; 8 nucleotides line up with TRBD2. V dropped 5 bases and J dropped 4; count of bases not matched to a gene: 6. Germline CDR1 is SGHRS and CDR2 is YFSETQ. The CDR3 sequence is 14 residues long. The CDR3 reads CASREAGGADTQYF. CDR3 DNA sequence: TGCGCCAGCAGAGAGGCGGGAGGCGCAGATACGCAGTATTTT.

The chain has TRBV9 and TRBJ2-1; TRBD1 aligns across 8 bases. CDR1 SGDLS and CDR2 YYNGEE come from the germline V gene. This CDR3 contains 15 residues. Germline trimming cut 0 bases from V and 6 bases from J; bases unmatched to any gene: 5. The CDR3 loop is CASSVAVTGANEQFF. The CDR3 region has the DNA TGTGCCAGCAGCGTAGCGGTGACAGGGGCCAATGAGCAGTTCTTC.

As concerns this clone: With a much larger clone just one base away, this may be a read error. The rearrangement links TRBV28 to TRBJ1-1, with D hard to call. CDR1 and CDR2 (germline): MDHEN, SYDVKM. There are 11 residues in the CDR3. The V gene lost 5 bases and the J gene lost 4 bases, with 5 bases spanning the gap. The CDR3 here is CASSLSTEAFF. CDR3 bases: TGTGCCAGCAGTCTTTCCACTGAAGCTTTCTTT.

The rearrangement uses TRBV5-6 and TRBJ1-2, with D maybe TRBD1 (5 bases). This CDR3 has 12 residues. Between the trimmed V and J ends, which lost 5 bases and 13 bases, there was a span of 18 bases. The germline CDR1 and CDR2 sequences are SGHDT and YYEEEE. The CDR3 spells CASSKKTPGLTF. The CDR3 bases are TGTGCCAGCAGTAAGAAGACCCCGGGACTCACCTTC.

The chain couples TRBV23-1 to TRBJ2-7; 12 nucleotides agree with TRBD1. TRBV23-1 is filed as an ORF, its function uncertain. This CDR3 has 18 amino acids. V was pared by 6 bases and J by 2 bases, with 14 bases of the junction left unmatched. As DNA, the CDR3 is TGCGCCAGCAGCCATACCGGGACAGGGGGCGTTATGGCCTACGAGCAGTACTTC. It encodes CASSHTGTGGVMAYEQYF.

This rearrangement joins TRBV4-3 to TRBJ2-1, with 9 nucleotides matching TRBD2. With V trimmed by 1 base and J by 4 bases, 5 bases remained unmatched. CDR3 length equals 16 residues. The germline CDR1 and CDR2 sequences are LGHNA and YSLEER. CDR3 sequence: CASSQGSSGAYNEQFF. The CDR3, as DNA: TGCGCCAGCAGCCAAGGGTCTAGCGGGGCGTACAATGAGCAGTTCTTC.

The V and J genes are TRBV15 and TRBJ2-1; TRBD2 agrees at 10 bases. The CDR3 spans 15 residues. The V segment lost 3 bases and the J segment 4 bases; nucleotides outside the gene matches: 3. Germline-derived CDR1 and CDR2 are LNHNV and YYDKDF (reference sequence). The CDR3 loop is CATSRRTSGYNEQFF. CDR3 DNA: TGTGCCACCAGCAGGCGGACTAGCGGTTACAATGAGCAGTTCTTC.

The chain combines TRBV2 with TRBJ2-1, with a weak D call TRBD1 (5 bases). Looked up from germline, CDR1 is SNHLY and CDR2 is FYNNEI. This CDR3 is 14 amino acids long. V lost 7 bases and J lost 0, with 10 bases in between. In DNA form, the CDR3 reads TGTGCCAGCACCAGAGACAGCTCCTACAATGAGCAGTTCTTC. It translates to CASTRDSSYNEQFF.

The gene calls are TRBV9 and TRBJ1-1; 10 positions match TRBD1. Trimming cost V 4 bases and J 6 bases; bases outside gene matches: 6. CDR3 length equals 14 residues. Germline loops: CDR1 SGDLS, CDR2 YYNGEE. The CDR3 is CASSPKGTGAEAFF. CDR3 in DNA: TGTGCCAGCAGCCCTAAAGGGACAGGGGCTGAAGCTTTCTTT.

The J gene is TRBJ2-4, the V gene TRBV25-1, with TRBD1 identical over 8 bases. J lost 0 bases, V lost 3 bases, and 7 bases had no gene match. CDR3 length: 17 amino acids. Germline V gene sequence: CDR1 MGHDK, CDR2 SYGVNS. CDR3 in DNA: TGTGCCAGCAGTGATATGGGGACAGGACTAGCCAAAAACATTCAGTACTTC. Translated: CASSDMGTGLAKNIQYF. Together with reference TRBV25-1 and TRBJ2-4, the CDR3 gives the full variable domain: EADIYQTPRYLVIGTGKKITLECSQTMGHDKMYWYQQDPGMELHLIHYSYGVNSTEKGDLSSESTVSRIRTEHFPLTLESARPSHTSQYLCASSDMGTGLAKNIQYFGAGTRLSVL.

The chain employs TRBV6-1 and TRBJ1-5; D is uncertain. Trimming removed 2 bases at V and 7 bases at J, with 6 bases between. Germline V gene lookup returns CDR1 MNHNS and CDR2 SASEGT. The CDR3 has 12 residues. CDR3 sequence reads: CASSESFQPQHF. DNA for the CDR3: TGTGCCAGCAGTGAATCCTTCCAGCCCCAGCATTTT.

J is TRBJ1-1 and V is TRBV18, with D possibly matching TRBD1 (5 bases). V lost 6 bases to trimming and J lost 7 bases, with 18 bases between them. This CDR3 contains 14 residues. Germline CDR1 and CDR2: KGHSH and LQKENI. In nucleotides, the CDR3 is TGTGCCAGCTCGCCGGGACTGCGCTCTCGTGAAGCTTTCTTT. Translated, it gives CASSPGLRSREAFF.

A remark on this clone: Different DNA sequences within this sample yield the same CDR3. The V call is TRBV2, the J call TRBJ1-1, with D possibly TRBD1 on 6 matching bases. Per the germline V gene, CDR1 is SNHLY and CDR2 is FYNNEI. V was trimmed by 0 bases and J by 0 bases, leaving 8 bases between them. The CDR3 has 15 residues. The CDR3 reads CASSEARGMNTEAFF. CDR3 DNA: TGTGCCAGCAGTGAAGCCAGGGGAATGAACACTGAAGCTTTCTTT.

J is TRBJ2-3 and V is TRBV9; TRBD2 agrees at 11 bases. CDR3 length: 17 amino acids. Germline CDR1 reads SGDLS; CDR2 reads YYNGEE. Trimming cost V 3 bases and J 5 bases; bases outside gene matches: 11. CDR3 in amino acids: CASSAWGGTSGQDTQYF. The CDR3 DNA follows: TGTGCCAGCAGCGCTTGGGGGGGGACTAGCGGCCAAGATACGCAGTATTTT. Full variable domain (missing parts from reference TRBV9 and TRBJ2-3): DSGVTQTPKHLITATGQRVTLRCSPRSGDLSVYWYQQSLDQGLQFLIQYYNGEERAKGNILERFSAQQFPDLHSELNLSSLELGDSALYFCASSAWGGTSGQDTQYFGPGTRLTVL.